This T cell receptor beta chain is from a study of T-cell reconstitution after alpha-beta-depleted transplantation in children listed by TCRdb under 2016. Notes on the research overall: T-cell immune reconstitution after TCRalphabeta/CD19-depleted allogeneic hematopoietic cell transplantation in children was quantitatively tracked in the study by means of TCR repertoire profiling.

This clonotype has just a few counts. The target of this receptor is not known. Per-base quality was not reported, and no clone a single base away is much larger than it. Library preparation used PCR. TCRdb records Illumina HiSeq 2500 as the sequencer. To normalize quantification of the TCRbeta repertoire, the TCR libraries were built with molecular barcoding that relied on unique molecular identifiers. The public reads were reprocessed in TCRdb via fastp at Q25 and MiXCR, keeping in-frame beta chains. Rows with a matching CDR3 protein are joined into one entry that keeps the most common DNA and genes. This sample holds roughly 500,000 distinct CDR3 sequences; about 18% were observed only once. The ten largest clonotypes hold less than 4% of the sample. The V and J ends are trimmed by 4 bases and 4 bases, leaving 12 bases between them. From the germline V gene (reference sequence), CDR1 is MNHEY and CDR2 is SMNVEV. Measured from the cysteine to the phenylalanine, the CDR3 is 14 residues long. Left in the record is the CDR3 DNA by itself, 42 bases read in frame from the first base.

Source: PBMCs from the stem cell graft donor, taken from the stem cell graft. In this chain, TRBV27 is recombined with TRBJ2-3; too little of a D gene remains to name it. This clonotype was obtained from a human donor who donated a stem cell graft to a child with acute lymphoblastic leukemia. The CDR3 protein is CASSSPKVPDTQYF. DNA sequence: TGTGCCAGCAGTTCCCCCAAAGTCCCAGATACGCAGTATTTT.